This T cell receptor (beta chain) was recorded in a study of T cell clusters in autoimmune cytopenias. Whole-study context: The median distinct TRB clonotype count was a few thousand per sample, from a median 51,575 reads.

TRB was amplified from 250 ng of peripheral blood genomic DNA per sample. Study-level findings and limits: TRB repertoire shifts in secondary cytopenia and chronic lymphocytic leukemia mostly reflected lymphoma, not autoimmunity. Active autoimmune hepatitis patients had approximately 3-fold fewer exclusive TRB clusters than healthy donors.

Note on this clonotype: Its specificity is unknown.

TRB rearrangements were amplified by touch-down multiplex PCR with mixed TRB-A/B primers. TCRdb reprocessed the multiplex PCR reads; each CDR3 protein has one entry and no DNA is given. This sample contains about 2,800 distinct CDR3 sequences. The sequenced sample consisted of peripheral blood. The receptor's source is a human donor with an autoimmune cytopenia or autoimmune hepatitis (not recorded which).

The chain's CDR3 is CASSPSSGTSYEQYF. The chain carries TRBV4-3 and TRBJ2-7. From germline, CDR1 is LGHNA and CDR2 YSLEER. CDR3 length: 15 residues.